The next 25 T cell receptor beta chains were all read from a single sample in a study of T-cell memory formation after mild COVID-19. TCRdb ran MiXCR on the 5' RACE reads and lists one entry per CDR3 protein. The data hold about 400,000 distinct CDR3 sequences, with roughly 15% observed a single time. Sequencing used PBMCs or a T cell subset sorted from them (not recorded which). The source is a man between 18 and 29 years old who had mild COVID-19 (a few samples of this study predate the infection). Cell type and time point are not known.

CDR3: CASSLPGTPRETQYF. CDR3 sequence (DNA): TGTGCCAGCAGCTTACCGGGGACCCCCCGCGAGACCCAGTACTTC. This rearrangement joins TRBV5-4 to TRBJ2-5; D might be TRBD1 or TRBD2, each matching 5 bases. This CDR3 spans 15 amino acids. V lost 2 bases, J lost 5 bases, and 16 bases lay in between. Germline loops: CDR1 SGHNT, CDR2 YYREEE (reference sequence).

The chain has TRBV5-1 and TRBJ2-3, with 12 bases that match TRBD1. V trimming: 4 bases; J trimming: 4 bases; junction bases outside the gene matches: 4. In germline, CDR1 is SGHRS, CDR2 YFSETQ. This CDR3 contains 15 residues. For the CDR3, the DNA is TGCGCCAGCAGCAACCGGGACAGGGGGCCAGATACGCAGTATTTT. Translated, it gives CASSNRDRGPDTQYF.

V and J are TRBV20-1 and TRBJ1-4; no firm D call. Trimming left V 2 bases short and J 8 bases short, with 9 bases between. Germline V gene sequence: CDR1 DFQATT, CDR2 SNEGSKA (reference sequence). The CDR3 totals 12 residues. CDR3 coding DNA: TGCAGTGCTAGACTCTTCGGGGAAAAACTGTTTTTT. Protein product: CSARLFGEKLFF.

The table lists this clonotype with a few counts. The CDR3 loop reads CASSQDGTSFYEQYF. The CDR3 bases are TGCGCCAGCAGCCAAGATGGGACTAGCTTCTACGAGCAGTACTTC. This rearrangement joins TRBV4-3 to TRBJ2-7, with 9 bases lining up with TRBD2. Germline V gene sequence: CDR1 LGHNA, CDR2 YSLEER. Germline trimming cut 0 bases from V and 3 bases from J; bases unmatched to any gene: 3. CDR3 length equals 15 residues.

The chain carries TRBV3-1 and TRBJ1-2, with 11 positions matching TRBD1. V dropped 5 bases and J dropped 8; count of bases not matched to a gene: 10. The CDR3 runs 15 residues. CDR1 is LGHDT, CDR2 YNNKEL, per germline (reference sequence). The CDR3 DNA reads as TGTGCCAGCAGCTCGAGGACAGGGGGCAAAGGGGGCTACACCTTC. This sequence encodes CASSSRTGGKGGYTF.

The chain couples TRBV7-9 to TRBJ1-2; 7 bases agree with TRBD1. The germline V gene encodes CDR1 SEHNR and CDR2 FQNEAQ (reference sequence). V trimming: 2 bases; J trimming: 8 bases; junction bases outside the gene matches: 17. The CDR3 sequence is 17 residues long. CDR3 DNA: TGTGCCAGCAGCTTATCGAGGATGGGAGACAGGGAGTACGGCTACACCTTC. Encoded protein: CASSLSRMGDREYGYTF.

The chain combines TRBV18 with TRBJ1-1; the D is unclear. Germline V gene sequence: CDR1 KGHSH, CDR2 LQKENI. V lost 6 bases to trimming and J lost 1 base, with 9 bases between them. CDR3 size: 13 residues. CDR3 sequence: CASSHGPNTEAFF. CDR3 in DNA: TGTGCCAGCTCTCACGGACCGAACACTGAAGCTTTCTTT.

This chain joins TRBV7-2 and TRBJ2-5; TRBD2 matches 7 bases. The trim removed 5 bases at V and 0 bases at J, leaving 15 bases unmatched. Germline CDR1 reads SGHTA; CDR2 reads FQGNSA. The CDR3 runs 18 residues. The CDR3 sequence is CASSLSLGGGLYQETQYF. CDR3 nucleotides: TGTGCCAGCAGCCTAAGTCTTGGGGGGGGATTGTACCAAGAGACCCAGTACTTC.

The chain carries TRBV7-2 and TRBJ2-5; tentatively, D is TRBD2 (6 bases). The germline CDR1 and CDR2 sequences are SGHTA and FQGNSA. V was shortened by 5 bases and J by 3 bases, with 13 bases between the two germline ends. The CDR3 spans 14 residues. The CDR3 loop is CASSGVGGEETQYF. CDR3 nucleotides: TGTGCCAGCAGCGGTGTCGGGGGAGAAGAGACCCAGTACTTC.

This clonotype was seen only a few times. The rearrangement uses TRBV5-8 and TRBJ2-6; D ambiguous. This CDR3 is 16 amino acids long. The V end was cut by 3 bases, the J end by 0 bases, with 10 bases between. Germline lookup yields CDR1 SGHTS and CDR2 YDEGEE. CDR3 loop: CASSYAGPSGANVLTF. As DNA, the CDR3 is TGTGCCAGCAGCTACGCAGGACCCTCTGGGGCCAACGTCCTGACTTTC.

The genes are TRBV7-9 and TRBJ1-1; TRBD1 matches 7 bases. The CDR3 has 16 residues. The ends lost 0 bases at V and 1 base at J; junction bases unmatched: 5. CDR1 SEHNR and CDR2 FQNEAQ come from the germline V gene (reference sequence). The CDR3 here is CASSLARQGGNTEAFF. For the CDR3, the DNA is TGTGCCAGCAGCTTAGCCAGACAGGGTGGGAACACTGAAGCTTTCTTT.

This CDR3 reads CASSLGDLGTDTQYF. CDR3 bases: TGCGCCAGCAGCTTGGGGGACTTAGGAACAGATACGCAGTATTTT. The chain employs TRBV5-1 and TRBJ2-3; D possibly corresponds to TRBD2 (6 bases). The germline V and J ends were trimmed by 0 bases and 3 bases, with 11 bases remaining between them. The CDR3 covers 15 residues. Per the germline V gene, CDR1 is SGHRS and CDR2 is YFSETQ.

A few counts support this clonotype. The chain combines TRBV11-1 with TRBJ2-3, with a possible D match to TRBD1 (6 bases). Trimming left V 4 bases short and J 4 bases short, with 9 bases between. Per germline, CDR1 SGHAT and CDR2 FQDESV (reference sequence). The CDR3 runs to 13 residues. CDR3 nucleotide sequence: TGTGCCAGCAGCTCCTACAGGGCAGATACGCAGTATTTT. This translates into CASSSYRADTQYF.

The genes are TRBV5-6 and TRBJ2-7; TRBD2 matches 10 bases. CDR1 and CDR2 (germline): SGHDT, YYEEEE. V shed 4 bases, J shed 2 bases, and the junction held 6 bases outside the gene matches. The CDR3 spans 15 residues. The CDR3, as DNA: TGTGCCAGCAGCCAGCTAGCGGGGGTCGCCTACGAGCAGTACGTC. As protein: CASSQLAGVAYEQYV.

The CDR3 region is CASSQTSSGLDTEAFF. In DNA form, the CDR3 reads TGTGCCAGCAGCCAAACGAGTTCGGGGCTGGACACTGAAGCTTTCTTT. This chain connects TRBV14 to TRBJ1-1, with a tentative D call TRBD1 (5 bases). CDR3 length: 16 residues. V was clipped by 2 bases and J by 3 bases, with 16 bases between them. Germline V gene sequence: CDR1 SGHDN, CDR2 FVKESK.

The chain uses TRBV5-1 and TRBJ2-2; no clear D gene. V dropped 1 base and J dropped 8 bases, with 6 bases sitting between them. Germline loops: CDR1 SGHRS, CDR2 YFSETQ. CDR3 length: 12 amino acids. The CDR3 DNA reads TGCGCCAGCAGCTTGACTTCTGGGGAGCTGTTTTTT. Its protein is CASSLTSGELFF.

This clonotype occurred a few times. V gene TRBV12-3 or TRBV12-4 combines with J gene TRBJ2-4; D ambiguous. With 6 bases removed from V and 0 bases from J, the gap between germline ends came to 18 bases. There are 17 residues in the CDR3. CDR3 protein: CASSPYPGRIAKNIQYF. CDR3 bases: TGTGCCAGCAGCCCGTATCCGGGTAGGATAGCCAAAAACATTCAGTACTTC.

This clonotype was counted only a few times. The J gene is TRBJ2-3, the V gene TRBV12-3 or TRBV12-4; D may be TRBD2 (5 bases). The ends were cut back, 3 bases at V and 2 bases at J, with 9 bases in the middle. This CDR3 comprises 14 residues. The CDR3, as DNA: TGTGCCAGCAGTTTCCAGCGGAACACAGATACGCAGTATTTT. It encodes CASSFQRNTDTQYF.

The rearrangement joins TRBV7-2 to TRBJ2-3, with 10 bases matching TRBD2. Germline values: CDR1 SGHTA, CDR2 FQGNSA. Trimming removed 3 bases from V and 10 bases from J; junction bases left unmatched: 16. The CDR3 is 17 residues long. Written as DNA, the CDR3 is TGTGCCAGCAGCTTCTTAGCGGGGGGCACTGGGAGGGGAGCGCAGTATTTT. Its protein product is CASSFLAGGTGRGAQYF.

The gene calls are TRBV5-1 and TRBJ1-4; D uncertain. The V end was cut by 4 bases, the J end by 6 bases, with 16 bases between. Germline lookup yields CDR1 SGHRS and CDR2 YFSETQ. This CDR3 contains 15 residues. The CDR3 is CASSQRGQGYEKLFF. CDR3 sequence (DNA): TGCGCCAGCAGCCAGCGGGGTCAAGGGTATGAAAAACTGTTTTTT.

This chain connects TRBV20-1 to TRBJ2-3; D possibly corresponds to TRBD2 (5 bases). The ends were cut back, 6 bases at V and 7 bases at J, with 8 bases in the middle. This CDR3 is 10 amino acids long. Per germline, CDR1 DFQATT and CDR2 SNEGSKA (reference sequence). In DNA form, the CDR3 reads TGCAGTGCCGAGCGGAATACGCAGTATTTT. Its translation: CSAERNTQYF.

The V call is TRBV6-2 or TRBV6-3, the J call TRBJ2-2; D is unresolved. Germline CDR1 and CDR2: MNHEY and SVGEGT. CDR3 size: 16 residues. The ends were cut back, 5 bases at V and 0 bases at J, with 13 bases in the middle. This chain's CDR3 is CASSPPPHANTGELFF. The CDR3 nucleotides read TGTGCCAGCAGTCCACCCCCCCACGCGAACACCGGGGAGCTGTTTTTT.

On this clonotype itself: A single base separates this from a much larger clone, so it may be a read error. This chain joins TRBV5-1 and TRBJ2-5; 9 nucleotides line up with TRBD1. From germline, CDR1 is SGHRS and CDR2 YFSETQ. This CDR3 has 13 residues. The CDR3: CSSRRTGEETQYF. For the CDR3, the DNA is TGCTCCAGCAGGAGGACAGGGGAAGAGACCCAGTACTTC.

This clonotype turned up a few times. The genes are TRBV7-2 and TRBJ2-1; TRBD1 aligns across 7 bases. Trimming cost V 2 bases and J 2 bases; bases outside gene matches: 3. The CDR3 spans 15 residues. Germline V gene lookup returns CDR1 SGHTA and CDR2 FQGNSA. CDR3 nucleotides: TGTGCCAGCAGCTTATACAGGGGAGCCTACAATGAGCAGTTCTTC. Its translation is CASSLYRGAYNEQFF. Variable domain in full (rest from reference TRBV7-2 and TRBJ2-1): GAGVSQSPSNKVTEKGKDVELRCDPISGHTALYWYRQSLGQGLEFLIYFQGNSAPDKSGLPSDRFSAERTGGSVSTLTIQRTQQEDSAVYLCASSLYRGAYNEQFFGPGTRLTVL.

This clonotype was seen a handful of times. The V call is TRBV29-1, the J call TRBJ1-5; TRBD1 matches at 7 bases. The germline V gene encodes CDR1 SQVTM and CDR2 ANQGSEA. This CDR3 has 14 amino acids. V was clipped by 6 bases and J by 3 bases; unmatched bases: 8. For the CDR3, the DNA is TGCAGCGTGGCAGGTGACAGGGACAATCAGCCCCAGCATTTT. Protein sequence: CSVAGDRDNQPQHF.